A selection of T cell receptor beta chains follows, all from one sample in a study of neurological immune-mediated disorders. TCRdb re-analysed the 5' RACE reads in MiXCR, keeping a single row per CDR3 protein. The data contain roughly 76,000 distinct CDR3 sequences, 3.2% of them seen just once; the ten biggest clones take up 4.5% to 6.5%. The specimen was PBMCs. All receptors derive from a woman aged 50 to 60 with multiple sclerosis. Both conserved end residues are part of each CDR3. D genes are given only for firm matches. Size is stated as once, few, many or a size class.

abundance	v_gene	len	d_gene	j_gene	CDR3nt	CDR3aa
many	TRBV19	15	.	TRBJ2-7	TGTGCCAGTAGTATTTCCCCAGGGAGCTCCTACGAGCAGTACTTC	CASSISPGSSYEQYF
many	TRBV5-1	15	.	TRBJ1-4	TGCGCCAGCAGCCCGGGGACTAACCCAAATGAAAAACTGTTTTTT	CASSPGTNPNEKLFF
many	TRBV28	14	TRBD2	TRBJ2-7	TGTGCCAGCAGGTTAGCGGGAGAGCCCTACGAGCAGTACTTC	CASRLAGEPYEQYF
many	TRBV12-3/TRBV12-4	15	TRBD2	TRBJ2-1	TGTGCCAGCAGCTCCCTAGCGGGGGGAATGGATGAGCAGTTCTTC	CASSSLAGGMDEQFF
many	TRBV20-1	15	.	TRBJ1-5	TGCAGTGCTAGGGGGGCGTGGGGGAGTGGTCAGCCCCAGCATTTT	CSARGAWGSGQPQHF
many	TRBV5-1	14	.	TRBJ1-2	TGCGCCAGCAGCTTGGTAGTACAGGGCGAGGGCTACACCTTC	CASSLVVQGEGYTF
many	TRBV12-3/TRBV12-4	14	.	TRBJ2-1	TGTGCCAGCAGTTTAGCGCTCGGTTACAATGAGCAGTTCTTC	CASSLALGYNEQFF
many	TRBV7-2	18	TRBD2	TRBJ2-5	TGTGCCAGCAGCTTAGCCCTGGGTACTAGCGGGAGCGCCGAGACCCAGTACTTC	CASSLALGTSGSAETQYF
many	TRBV7-8	17	.	TRBJ2-2	TGTGCCAGCAGCTTAGGGGCGGGGCCGGTTAACACCGGGGAGCTGTTTTTT	CASSLGAGPVNTGELFF
few	TRBV10-3	13	.	TRBJ2-5	TGTGCCATCAAGGGCAGTTACCAAGAGACCCAGTACTTC	CAIKGSYQETQYF
many	TRBV4-3	15	TRBD1	TRBJ1-2	TGCGCCAGCAGCCAAGAGGACAGGGAGGGCTATGGCTACACCTTC	CASSQEDREGYGYTF
many	TRBV12-3/TRBV12-4	15	.	TRBJ1-1	TGTGCCAGCAGTTCTAACAGGGCCAGCTATAGAGAAGCTTTCTTT	CASSSNRASYREAFF
many	TRBV29-1	14	.	TRBJ2-1	TGCAGCGCCCAGACGGGAGTTTCCTACAATGAGCAGTTCTTC	CSAQTGVSYNEQFF
many	TRBV20-1	16	.	TRBJ2-1	TGCAGTGCTAGAGGCCCGACGGGGTCTTCCTACAATGAGCAGTTCTTC	CSARGPTGSSYNEQFF
many	TRBV5-4	15	TRBD2	TRBJ2-1	TGTGCCAGCAGCCCTGGGACTAGCGGGAGGTATGAGCAGTTCTTC	CASSPGTSGRYEQFF
many	TRBV20-1	14	.	TRBJ1-1	TGCAGTGCTAGAGATCCGGCGGGGAGGACTGAAGCTTTCTTT	CSARDPAGRTEAFF
few	TRBV27	12	.	TRBJ2-2	TGTGACAGCAGTAAGAGGGCCGGGGAGCTGTTTTTT	CDSSKRAGELFF
many	TRBV5-6	15	TRBD1	TRBJ1-2	TGTGCCAGCAGCTGGACAGGGTTAGCTAACTATGGCTACACCTTC	CASSWTGLANYGYTF
many	TRBV20-1	13	.	TRBJ1-2	TGCAGTGCACGAACAGGGACTGACTATGGCTACACCTTC	CSARTGTDYGYTF
many	TRBV4-2	13	.	TRBJ2-7	TGTGCCAGCAGCCCAGGACAGTCCTACGAGCAGTACTTC	CASSPGQSYEQYF
many	TRBV27	13	.	TRBJ2-7	TGTGCCAGCAGTCGCAGGGTGTATTACGAGCAGTACTTC	CASSRRVYYEQYF
many	TRBV20-1	14	.	TRBJ2-3	TGCAGTGCTAGAGGTCCCTCTCACACAGATACGCAGTATTTT	CSARGPSHTDTQYF
many	TRBV6-1	16	TRBD2	TRBJ2-3	TGTGCCAGCAGTCCCCGGACTAGCGGGGCCACAGATACGCAGTATTTT	CASSPRTSGATDTQYF
many	TRBV5-1	16	TRBD2	TRBJ2-2	TGCGCCAGCAGCTTGCAGCGGGAGGCGAACACCGGGGAGCTGTTTTTT	CASSLQREANTGELFF
many	TRBV20-1	15	.	TRBJ1-5	TGCAGTGCCCTGGGGGGCAGGGGAACCCATCAGCCCCAGCATTTT	CSALGGRGTHQPQHF
many	TRBV11-3	17	TRBD2	TRBJ2-5	TGTGCCAGCAGCACCCGGGGCTTAGCGGGAGGACGTGAGACCCAGTACTTC	CASSTRGLAGGRETQYF
many	TRBV20-1	16	TRBD2	TRBJ2-5	TGCAGTGCTAGAGTGGTACAGCGGGGGGGGGAAGAGACCCAGTACTTC	CSARVVQRGGEETQYF
many	TRBV2	14	TRBD1	TRBJ1-3	TGTGCCAGCAGAGACAGGGGTTCTGGAAACACCATATATTTT	CASRDRGSGNTIYF
many	TRBV6-2/TRBV6-3	15	.	TRBJ2-5	TGTGCCAGCAGCGCTACCTCGACCCCTATGGGGACCCAGTACTTC	CASSATSTPMGTQYF
many	TRBV4-3	13	TRBD1	TRBJ1-3	TGCGCCAGCAGCCCGGGCAGGGGGAACACCATATATTTT	CASSPGRGNTIYF
many	TRBV6-5	13	.	TRBJ1-2	TGTGCCAGCAGTTCAAGGGAGAACTATGGCTACACCTTC	CASSSRENYGYTF
many	TRBV7-2	12	.	TRBJ1-1	TGTGCCAGCAGCTCCGGACTACTGGGAGCTTTCTTT	CASSSGLLGAFF
many	TRBV9	15	.	TRBJ1-2	TGTGCCAGCAGCGTAGGTCCAGGGAAGAACTATGGCTACACCTTC	CASSVGPGKNYGYTF